This T cell receptor (beta chain) was identified during a study of T cells in narcolepsy. Study-level points and caveats: Autoreactive clone sequences were missing from some blood memory CD4+ repertoires.

Worth noting for this clone: Its cognate antigen is unknown.

TCRdb's copy holds only in-frame clones and misses some; the assay was immunoSEQ multiplex PCR. This table has 23,000 or so clones, just under 85% appearing once. Sequenced: CD45RA- memory CD4+ T cells from PBMCs. The sequence came from a human donor with narcolepsy.

The CDR3 bases are TGTGCCACACTTAGGGGAACCGGGGAGCTGTTTTTT. Protein product: CATLRGTGELFF. The rearrangement joins TRBV10-3 to TRBJ2-2, with D possibly being TRBD1 (5 bases). CDR1 ENHRY and CDR2 SYGVKD come from the germline V gene. Trimming cost V 10 bases and J 5 bases, with 11 bases left between them. The CDR3 has 12 amino acids.